This T cell receptor (beta chain) emerged from a study of blood T cell repertoires in COVID-19. Across the whole study: Some COVID-19 samples were acute and others convalescent; all came from the United States, Italy and Spain. Sources were T cells, B-cell-depleted T cells, or PBMCs; the material itself was cDNA or gDNA.

The germline V and J ends were trimmed by 0 bases and 4 bases, with 13 bases remaining between them. Germline loops: CDR1 SGDLS, CDR2 YYNGEE. The CDR3 consists of 15 residues. Authors' methods: Reference gene primer amplification gave nucleated cell count estimates. The protocol was immunoSEQ multiplex PCR, while the TCRdb copy is restricted to in-frame clones and leaves out a portion. The V and J calls and the clone size are those of that table, but D and trimming were determined from the DNA. The repertoire has roughly 150,000 clones, more than 85% of them found once; the top ten carry about 2.4%. The sequence was collected from a woman in her 70s with acute or convalescent COVID-19. The sequenced material came from peripheral blood. The chain recombines TRBV9 with TRBJ1-2, with D tentatively TRBD1 (5 bases). The CDR3 region has the DNA TGTGCCAGCAGCGTAGATGCAGCCAGGGCCTATGGCTACACCTTC. It translates to CASSVDAARAYGYTF.